This is a list of T cell receptor beta chains from one sample in a study of vaccination effects on CD4 cells after COVID-19. These TCRs' antigens remain unknown. Repertoires were generated with immunoSEQ multiplex PCR, while TCRdb's copy carries only in-frame clones and drops some. The sample includes about 73,000 clones, about four fifths seen only once; the top ten take over 2.5%. The sequencing here drew on CD4+ T cells from PBMCs cultured with HCoV-NL63 spike peptides, taken before COVID-19 vaccination. The source of these receptors is a human donor who received a COVID-19 vaccine. Each CDR3 is given with its conserved first and last residue. The order of the fields is D gene, V gene, clone size, J gene, CDR3 protein, CDR3 DNA. D genes are given only for firm matches. Clone size, where shown, is once, few, many, or a class for clones that have expanded.

>.|TRBV5-1|.|TRBJ1-4
CASSSEVAEKLFF
TGCGCCAGCAGCTCAGAGGTAGCTGAAAAACTGTTTTTT
>.|TRBV10-3|.|TRBJ1-1
CAISLEMGTEAFF
TGTGCCATCAGTTTAGAGATGGGGACTGAAGCTTTCTTT
>.|TRBV21-1|.|TRBJ2-3
CASMPGQGVIDTQYF
TGTGCCAGCATGCCGGGACAGGGGGTGATAGATACGCAGTATTTT
>.|TRBV19|.|TRBJ1-5
CASSLQDSRPQPQHF
TGTGCCAGTAGCCTACAGGACAGCCGGCCCCAGCCCCAGCATTTT
>.|TRBV18|.|TRBJ1-1
CASSPLQGREAEAFF
TGTGCCAGCTCACCACTGCAGGGGCGCGAGGCTGAAGCTTTCTTT
>.|TRBV5-1|.|TRBJ2-2
CASSYRSPNTGELFF
TGCGCCAGCAGTTATCGGAGCCCGAACACCGGGGAGCTGTTTTTT
>.|TRBV6-5|.|TRBJ1-5
CASSRRVFGLQPQHF
TGTGCCAGCAGCCGCAGGGTTTTTGGGCTTCAGCCCCAGCATTTT
>TRBD2|TRBV18|few|TRBJ2-1
CASSPEARGGSNEQFF
TGTGCCAGCTCACCAGAGGCGCGGGGGGGATCAAATGAGCAGTTCTTC
>.|TRBV7-9|.|TRBJ1-2
CASSLGGASYGYTF
TGTGCCAGCAGCTTGGGGGGCGCAAGCTATGGCTACACCTTC
>TRBD2|TRBV3-1/TRBV3-2|.|TRBJ2-3
CASSPRLSGGGVDTQYF
TGTGCCAGCAGCCCCAGACTTAGCGGGGGGGGAGTAGATACGCAGTATTTT
>TRBD2|TRBV4-1|.|TRBJ2-1
CASSQEGAGGTYNEQFF
TGCGCCAGCAGCCAGGAAGGAGCGGGGGGAACCTACAATGAGCAGTTCTTC
>TRBD1|TRBV3-1/TRBV3-2|once|TRBJ2-4
CASSYNRGFKNIQYF
TGTGCCAGCAGTTATAACAGGGGTTTCAAAAACATTCAGTACTTC
>.|TRBV3-1/TRBV3-2|.|TRBJ2-3
CASSQAAGGDTQYF
TGTGCCAGCAGCCAGGCGGCTGGAGGAGATACGCAGTATTTT
>TRBD1|TRBV28|few|TRBJ1-1
CASSYPGQGRSNTEAFF
TGTGCCAGCAGTTACCCGGGACAGGGGAGGAGTAACACTGAAGCTTTCTTT
>TRBD1|TRBV7-2|.|TRBJ2-3
CASSLNRGDTQYF
TGTGCCAGCAGCTTGAACAGGGGGGATACGCAGTATTTT
>.|TRBV28|.|TRBJ2-4
CASSFTGGNKNIQYF
TGTGCCAGCAGTTTCACCGGGGGCAACAAAAACATTCAGTACTTC
>.|TRBV7-9|.|TRBJ1-1
CASSLWRNTEAFF
TGTGCCAGCAGCTTATGGAGGAACACTGAAGCTTTCTTT
>TRBD1|TRBV19|few|TRBJ2-1
CASSRGTGLHEQFF
TGTGCCAGTAGTCGTGGGACAGGGCTACATGAGCAGTTCTTC
>.|TRBV7-9|.|TRBJ2-3
CASSLAGQSTDTQYF
TGTGCCAGCAGCTTAGCCGGACAGAGCACAGATACGCAGTATTTT
>.|TRBV5-4|.|TRBJ2-5
CASSLVGAVETQYF
TGTGCCAGCAGCTTGGTAGGGGCAGTTGAGACCCAGTACTTC
>TRBD1|TRBV7-2|.|TRBJ1-2
CASTLGGGGGRGYTF
TGTGCCAGCACCTTGGGGGGTGGAGGGGGCAGAGGCTACACCTTC
>.|TRBV5-8|.|TRBJ2-5
CASSLMPEETQYF
TGTGCCAGCAGCTTGATGCCCGAAGAGACCCAGTACTTC
>.|TRBV7-9|few|TRBJ2-1
CASSLVGYNEQFF
TGTGCCAGCAGCTTAGTGGGTTACAATGAGCAGTTCTTC
>TRBD1|TRBV2|.|TRBJ2-2
CASSPQGAAGELFF
TGTGCCAGCAGTCCTCAGGGGGCAGCCGGGGAGCTGTTTTTT
>TRBD2|TRBV9|.|TRBJ2-1
CASSVESGGAFEQFF
TGTGCCAGCAGCGTAGAAAGCGGGGGGGCCTTTGAGCAGTTCTTC
>.|TRBV12-5|.|TRBJ2-2
CASGLSSLTGELFF
TGTGCTAGTGGTTTATCCAGTCTCACCGGGGAGCTGTTTTTT
>TRBD2|TRBV5-1|.|TRBJ2-5
CASSLVGSGGPQETQYF
TGCGCCAGCAGCTTGGTGGGTAGCGGGGGGCCCCAAGAGACCCAGTACTTC
>.|TRBV6-1|.|TRBJ1-5
CASSVNLQDGRNQPQHF
TGTGCCAGCAGTGTCAACCTTCAGGACGGGAGAAATCAGCCCCAGCATTTT
>.|TRBV5-1|once|TRBJ1-1
CASSLALDTEAFF
TGCGCCAGCAGCTTAGCGTTGGACACTGAAGCTTTCTTT
>.|TRBV6-1|.|TRBJ2-2
CASSEALAGGGTGELFF
TGTGCCAGCAGTGAAGCGCTGGCAGGGGGGGGCACCGGGGAGCTGTTTTTT
>.|TRBV6-6|.|TRBJ2-5
CASSYRRGGQETQYF
TGTGCCAGCAGTTACCGTAGGGGGGGACAAGAGACCCAGTACTTC
>TRBD2|TRBV6-2/TRBV6-3|.|TRBJ2-2
CASSVGLAIGELFF
TGTGCCAGCAGCGTGGGACTAGCGATCGGGGAGCTGTTTTTT
>.|TRBV7-8|.|TRBJ1-1
CASSLYGQVNTEAFF
TGTGCCAGCAGCTTATATGGACAAGTGAACACTGAAGCTTTCTTT
>.|TRBV12-3/TRBV12-4|few|TRBJ2-1
CASSFETAGEQFF
TGTGCCAGCAGTTTTGAAACTGCGGGTGAGCAGTTCTTC
>.|TRBV19|.|TRBJ1-5
CASSRREGLSNQPQHF
TGTGCCAGTAGTAGGCGGGAAGGACTCAGCAATCAGCCCCAGCATTTT
>.|TRBV28|.|TRBJ1-6
CASSPGSGGSPLHF
TGTGCCAGCAGTCCGGGCTCCGGTGGGTCACCCCTCCACTTT
>TRBD1|TRBV19|.|TRBJ1-6
CASSIGAGGMSPLHF
TGTGCCAGTAGTATAGGCGCAGGGGGCATGTCACCCCTCCACTTT
>.|TRBV6-2/TRBV6-3|.|TRBJ2-3
CASSYSSPRDGGPDTQYF
TGTGCCAGCAGTTACTCGTCCCCCCGGGACGGGGGTCCAGATACGCAGTATTTT
>.|TRBV7-2|.|TRBJ1-2
CASSLEQLNYGYTF
TGTGCCAGCAGCTTAGAACAACTTAACTATGGCTACACCTTC
>TRBD1|TRBV19|.|TRBJ2-2
CASSPRTGAGELFF
TGTGCCAGTAGTCCCCGGACAGGGGCCGGGGAGCTGTTTTTT
>TRBD1|TRBV5-6|once|TRBJ1-6
CASSWDREDSPLHF
TGTGCCAGCAGCTGGGACAGGGAGGATTCACCCCTCCACTTT
>.|TRBV29-1|.|TRBJ2-5
CSVNTQETQYF
TGCAGCGTTAACACCCAAGAGACCCAGTACTTC
>TRBD1|TRBV5-8|.|TRBJ1-5
CASSGGQGRLGSQHF
TGTGCCAGCAGCGGGGGACAGGGGAGGCTAGGGTCCCAGCATTTT
>TRBD1|TRBV20-1|.|TRBJ1-2
CSASPRGSGTGKVGYTF
TGCAGTGCTAGTCCCAGGGGGTCCGGGACAGGGAAGGTTGGCTACACCTTC
>.|TRBV14|.|TRBJ1-2
CASSLRGRENYGYTF
TGTGCCAGCAGCCTCAGAGGGAGGGAGAACTATGGCTACACCTTC
>TRBD2|TRBV11-2|.|TRBJ2-3
CASRHTRGGGADTQYF
TGTGCCAGCAGACATACCCGGGGCGGGGGGGCAGATACGCAGTATTTT
>.|TRBV7-9|.|TRBJ1-1
CASSLGQPNTEAFF
TGTGCCAGCAGCTTAGGACAGCCGAACACTGAAGCTTTCTTT
>.|TRBV28|.|TRBJ1-3
CASSLGPTGNTIYF
TGTGCCAGCAGTTTGGGGCCGACTGGAAACACCATATATTTT
>.|TRBV12-3/TRBV12-4|.|TRBJ1-2
CASSFHNYGYTF
TGTGCCAGCAGTTTTCATAACTATGGCTACACCTTC